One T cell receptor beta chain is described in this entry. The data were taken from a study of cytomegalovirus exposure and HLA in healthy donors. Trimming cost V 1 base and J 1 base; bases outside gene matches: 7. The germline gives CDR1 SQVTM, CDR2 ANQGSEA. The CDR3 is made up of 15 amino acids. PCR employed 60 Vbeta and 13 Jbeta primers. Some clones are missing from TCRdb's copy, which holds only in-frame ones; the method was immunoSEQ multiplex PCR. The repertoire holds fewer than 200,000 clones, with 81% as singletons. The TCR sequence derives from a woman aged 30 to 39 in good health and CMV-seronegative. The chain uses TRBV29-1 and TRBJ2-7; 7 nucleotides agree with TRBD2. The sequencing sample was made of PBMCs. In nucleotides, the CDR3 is TGCAGCGTTGAAGTCCTGGGAGGGCCTTCCTACGAGCAGTACTTC. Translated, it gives CSVEVLGGPSYEQYF.